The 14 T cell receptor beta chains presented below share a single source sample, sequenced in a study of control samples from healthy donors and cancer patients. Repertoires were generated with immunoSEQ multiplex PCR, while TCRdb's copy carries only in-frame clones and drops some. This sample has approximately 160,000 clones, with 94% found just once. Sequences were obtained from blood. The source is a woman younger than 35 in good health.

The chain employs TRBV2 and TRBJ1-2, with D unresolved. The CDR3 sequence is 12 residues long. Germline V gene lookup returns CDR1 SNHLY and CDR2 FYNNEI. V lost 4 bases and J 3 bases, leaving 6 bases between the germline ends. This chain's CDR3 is CASSANYYGYTF. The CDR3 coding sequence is TGTGCCAGCAGTGCAAATTACTATGGCTACACCTTC.

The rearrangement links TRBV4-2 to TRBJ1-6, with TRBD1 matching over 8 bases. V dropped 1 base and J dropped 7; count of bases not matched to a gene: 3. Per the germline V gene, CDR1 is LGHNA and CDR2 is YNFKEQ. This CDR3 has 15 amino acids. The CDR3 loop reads CASSQGTGWNSPLHF. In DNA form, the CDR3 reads TGTGCCAGCAGCCAAGGGACAGGGTGGAATTCACCCCTCCACTTT.

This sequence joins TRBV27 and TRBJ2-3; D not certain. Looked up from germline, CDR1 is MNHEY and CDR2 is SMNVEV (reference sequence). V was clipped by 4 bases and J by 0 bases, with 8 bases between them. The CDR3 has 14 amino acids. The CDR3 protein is CASSSFSSTDTQYF. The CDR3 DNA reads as TGTGCCAGCAGTTCCTTTTCTAGCACAGATACGCAGTATTTT.

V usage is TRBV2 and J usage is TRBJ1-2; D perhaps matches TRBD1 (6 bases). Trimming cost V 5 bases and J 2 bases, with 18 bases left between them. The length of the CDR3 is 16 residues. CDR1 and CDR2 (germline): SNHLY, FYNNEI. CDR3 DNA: TGTGCCAGCAGTTACTTATGGGACACCAGAAACTATGGCTACACCTTC. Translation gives CASSYLWDTRNYGYTF.

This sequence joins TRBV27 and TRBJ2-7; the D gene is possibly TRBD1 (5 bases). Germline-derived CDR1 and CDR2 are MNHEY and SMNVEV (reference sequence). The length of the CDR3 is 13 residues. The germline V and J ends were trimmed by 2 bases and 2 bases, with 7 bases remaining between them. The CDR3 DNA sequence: TGTGCCAGCAGTTTAAGGGGCCCCTACGAGCAGTACTTC. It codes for CASSLRGPYEQYF.

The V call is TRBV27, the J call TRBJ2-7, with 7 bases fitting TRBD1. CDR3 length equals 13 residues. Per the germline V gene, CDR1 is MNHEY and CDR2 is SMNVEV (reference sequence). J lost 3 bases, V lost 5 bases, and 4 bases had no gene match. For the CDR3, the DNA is TGTGCCAGCAGTCCATACAGGGGCTACGAGCAGTACTTC. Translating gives CASSPYRGYEQYF.

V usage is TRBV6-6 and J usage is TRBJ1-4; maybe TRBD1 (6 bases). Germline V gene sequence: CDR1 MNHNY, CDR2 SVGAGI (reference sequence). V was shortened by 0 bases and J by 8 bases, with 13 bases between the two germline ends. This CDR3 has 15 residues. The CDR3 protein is CASSYSRGDEEKLFF. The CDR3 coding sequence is TGTGCCAGCAGTTACTCGAGGGGGGATGAGGAAAAACTGTTTTTT.

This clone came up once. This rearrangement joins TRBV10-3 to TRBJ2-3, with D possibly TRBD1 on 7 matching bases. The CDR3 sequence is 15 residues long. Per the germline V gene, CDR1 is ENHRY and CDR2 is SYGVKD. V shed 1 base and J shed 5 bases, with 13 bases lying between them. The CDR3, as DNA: TGTGCCATCAGTGAGTACGGGACAGCGGGAGATACGCAGTATTTT. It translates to CAISEYGTAGDTQYF.

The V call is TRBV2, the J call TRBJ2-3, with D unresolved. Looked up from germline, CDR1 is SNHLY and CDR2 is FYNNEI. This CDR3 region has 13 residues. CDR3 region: CGGRLFLGDTQYF. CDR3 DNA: TGTGGGGGTAGGCTCTTCCTGGGAGATACGCAGTATTTT.

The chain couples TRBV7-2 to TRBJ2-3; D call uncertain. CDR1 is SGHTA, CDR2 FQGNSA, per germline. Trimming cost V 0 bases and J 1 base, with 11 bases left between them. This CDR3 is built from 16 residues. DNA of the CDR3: TGTGCCAGCAGCTTAGCGACAACCGACCGCACAGATACGCAGTATTTT. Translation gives CASSLATTDRTDTQYF.

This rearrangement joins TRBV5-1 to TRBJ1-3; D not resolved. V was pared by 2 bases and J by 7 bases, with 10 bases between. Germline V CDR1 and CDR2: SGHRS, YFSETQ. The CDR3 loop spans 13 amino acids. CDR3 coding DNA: TGCGCCAGCAGCTTTGGCGGAGAGAACACCATATATTTT. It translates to CASSFGGENTIYF.

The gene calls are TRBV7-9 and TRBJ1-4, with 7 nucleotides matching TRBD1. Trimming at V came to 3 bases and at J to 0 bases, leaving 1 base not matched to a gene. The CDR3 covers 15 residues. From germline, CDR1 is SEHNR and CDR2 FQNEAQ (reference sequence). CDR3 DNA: TGTGCCAGCAGCTTCACAGGGGCAACTAATGAAAAACTGTTTTTT. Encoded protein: CASSFTGATNEKLFF.

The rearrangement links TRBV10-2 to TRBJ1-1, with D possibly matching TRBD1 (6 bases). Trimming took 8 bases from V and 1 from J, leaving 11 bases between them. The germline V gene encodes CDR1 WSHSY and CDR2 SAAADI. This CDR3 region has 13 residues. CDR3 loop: CASAETGNTEAFF. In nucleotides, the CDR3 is TGCGCCAGCGCCGAGACAGGGAACACTGAAGCTTTCTTT.

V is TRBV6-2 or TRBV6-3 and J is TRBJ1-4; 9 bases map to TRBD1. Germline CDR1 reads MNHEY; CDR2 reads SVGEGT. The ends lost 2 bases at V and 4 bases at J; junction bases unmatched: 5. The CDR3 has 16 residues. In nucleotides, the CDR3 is TGTGCCAGCAGTTACCTCCGACAGGGGGATAATGAAAAACTGTTTTTT. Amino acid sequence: CASSYLRQGDNEKLFF.